This TCR beta chain comes out of a study of blood T cells in healthy people across ages. The ends were cut back, 1 base at V and 4 bases at J, with 7 bases in the middle. This CDR3 is built from 14 residues. Germline lookup yields CDR1 KGHSH and CDR2 LQKENI. A J-beta primer mix and a sample-barcoded 5' primer were used in a second PCR of roughly 6 to 11 cycles. One entry per CDR3 protein, called by TCRdb with MiXCR from the 5' RACE reads. The data contain some 930,000 distinct CDR3 sequences, about 27% of them singletons. This sample was shared with a second study, whose subject was T cells of mothers and their children.

This receptor was obtained from a woman in her thirties or forties in good health. This chain joins TRBV18 and TRBJ2-2; D unresolved. Sequencing used blood. Written as DNA, the CDR3 is TGTGCCAGCTCACCACAGGAACTCACCGGGGAGCTGTTTTTT. Translating it yields CASSPQELTGELFF. The whole variable domain, remainder taken from reference TRBV18 and TRBJ2-2, is NAGVMQNPRHLVRRRGQEARLRCSPMKGHSHVYWYRQLPEEGLKFMVYLQKENIIDESGMPKERFSAEFPKEGPSILRIQQVVRGDSAAYFCASSPQELTGELFFGEGSRLTVL.